The source of this T cell receptor (beta chain) is a study of blood T cell repertoires in COVID-19 (dated by TCRdb to 2020 to 2021). Study-wide context: Samples covering the acute and convalescent phases of COVID-19 were provided by collaborators in the United States, Italy and Spain. The prospective study material was composed of cDNA or gDNA derived from T cells, B-cell-depleted T cells, or PBMCs. Deeply sampled blood TCRbeta repertoires from subjects exposed to, actively infected with, or recovered from COVID-19 were included in the dataset. A freely available public database, intended as a resource for researchers studying the immune response to SARS-CoV-2, is where the repertoires were released. Samples came from the ongoing ImmuneRACE study (first 160 participants) plus 1,254 subjects from 6 global collaborators. The sample metadata nearly always contained a de-identified subject ID, COVID-19 status, age in years and sex. Where available, HLA class I and class II types were obtained from metadata supplied by the sample provider rather than from assay-based typing.

Collaborating institutions collected whole blood in K2EDTA tubes following their own protocols. For TCRbeta analysis, collaborators shipped samples in one of three forms: frozen whole blood, isolated PBMCs, or DNA extracted from either of those sample types. With regard to this clone: Its antigen target is currently unknown. The input lacks base qualities; no much larger clone sits a single base away.

Study-wide conclusions, independent of this receptor: Clinical and demographic metadata were provided uncurated, with the amount varying by source and participant.

TCRbeta CDR3 regions were amplified from genomic DNA using the immunoSEQ Assay, a bias-controlled multiplex PCR. In the authors' own workflow: Within the assay, amplification of reference gene primers was used to estimate how many nucleated cells each sample contained. To quantify the absolute abundance of each unique TCRbeta CDR3 rearrangement, sequence reads were collapsed and filtered. For each sample, productive Simpson clonality was calculated by taking the square root of Simpson's diversity index across productive rearrangements. Sourced from immuneACCESS, this table was stored by TCRdb with only in-frame sequences that have V and J called. A share of the clones is absent; for the studies checked, an unresolved V gene accounts for under half, and the remainder has no known explanation. V, J and clone size reflect that table, while D and trimming were determined from the DNA. This sample has about 88,000 clones in its table, and over 80% of those were observed once. The ten largest clones capture 11% of the sample.

CDR1 MNHNY and CDR2 SVGAGI are derived from the germline V gene (reference sequence). V drops 1 base and J drops 2 bases, leaving 12 bases in between. The CDR3 runs 15 amino acids, cysteine and phenylalanine included. Left in the record is the CDR3 DNA by itself, 45 bases read in frame from the first base. The rearrangement joined TRBV6-6 to TRBJ2-7; TRBD1 is a weak D gene call, 5 bases matching. Material: peripheral blood. The TCR comes from a man older than 75 with acute or convalescent COVID-19. The CDR3 is CASSYLAGKTYEQYF. At the DNA level, the sequence is TGTGCCAGCAGTTACTTAGCAGGGAAGACCTACGAGCAGTACTTC.